This T cell receptor (beta chain) was captured by sequencing in a study of read filtering for tumor transcriptome and immune sequencing. Study-wide background: DNase treatment preceded whole-transcriptome library preparation. General observations from the study: RNA-seq captured clonotypes less deeply and reliably than IR-seq.

The germline CDR1 and CDR2 sequences are SQVTM and ANQGSEA. CDR3 length equals 14 residues. J lost 4 bases, V lost 7 bases, and 6 bases had no gene match. The library was built from about 0.4 ug RNA with molecular barcoded adaptors for alpha/delta and beta/gamma chains. TCRdb analysed the reads with MiXCR anew, one entry per CDR3 protein. The profile shows around 140,000 distinct CDR3 sequences, less than 15% of them singletons. Points on this clonotype: Its cognate antigen is unknown. Given a much more abundant clone one base away, this may be a read error. A read error is likely, as this CDR3 ends without the conserved phenylalanine or tryptophan.

Sample: a population of CD138-negative cells sorted from bone marrow. The TCR sequence derives from a donor older than 35 with multiple myeloma. This chain links TRBV29-1 with TRBJ2-3, with 12 bases aligning to TRBD2. The CDR3 is CSARLAGDPDTQYL. The CDR3 nucleotides read TGCAGCGCCAGACTAGCGGGAGACCCAGATACGCAGTATCTT.